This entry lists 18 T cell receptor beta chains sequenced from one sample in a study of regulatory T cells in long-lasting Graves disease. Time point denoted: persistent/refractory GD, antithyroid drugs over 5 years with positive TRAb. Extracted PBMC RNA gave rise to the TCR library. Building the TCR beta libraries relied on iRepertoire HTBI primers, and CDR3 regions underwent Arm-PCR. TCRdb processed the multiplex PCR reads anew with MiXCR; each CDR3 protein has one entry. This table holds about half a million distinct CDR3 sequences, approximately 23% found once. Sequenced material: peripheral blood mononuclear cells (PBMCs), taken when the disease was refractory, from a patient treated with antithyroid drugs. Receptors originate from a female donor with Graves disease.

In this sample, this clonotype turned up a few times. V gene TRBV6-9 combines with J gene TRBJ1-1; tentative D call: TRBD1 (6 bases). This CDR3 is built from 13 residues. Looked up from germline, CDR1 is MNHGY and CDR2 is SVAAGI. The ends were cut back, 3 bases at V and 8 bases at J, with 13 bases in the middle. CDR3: CASSYPNREEAFF. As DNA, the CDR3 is TGTGCCAGCAGTTACCCTAACAGGGAAGAAGCTTTCTTT.

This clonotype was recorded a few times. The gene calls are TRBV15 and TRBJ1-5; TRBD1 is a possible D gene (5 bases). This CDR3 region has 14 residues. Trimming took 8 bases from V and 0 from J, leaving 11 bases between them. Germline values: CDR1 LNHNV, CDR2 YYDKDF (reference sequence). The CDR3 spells CATWTPDSNQPQHF. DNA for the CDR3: TGTGCCACCTGGACACCAGATAGCAATCAGCCCCAGCATTTT.

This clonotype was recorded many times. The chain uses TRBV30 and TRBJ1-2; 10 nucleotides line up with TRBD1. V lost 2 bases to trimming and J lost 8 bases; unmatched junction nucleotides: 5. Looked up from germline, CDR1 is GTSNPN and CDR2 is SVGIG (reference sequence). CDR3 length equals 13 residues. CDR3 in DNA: TGTGCCTGGAGTCAACGGGACAGGGGCGGCTACACCTTC. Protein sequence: CAWSQRDRGGYTF.

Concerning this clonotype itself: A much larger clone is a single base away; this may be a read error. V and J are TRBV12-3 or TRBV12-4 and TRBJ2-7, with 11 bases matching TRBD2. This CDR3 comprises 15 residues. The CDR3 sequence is CASTQAGTSGYGQYF. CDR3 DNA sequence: TGTGCCAGCACCCAAGCCGGGACTAGCGGCTACGGGCAGTACTTC.

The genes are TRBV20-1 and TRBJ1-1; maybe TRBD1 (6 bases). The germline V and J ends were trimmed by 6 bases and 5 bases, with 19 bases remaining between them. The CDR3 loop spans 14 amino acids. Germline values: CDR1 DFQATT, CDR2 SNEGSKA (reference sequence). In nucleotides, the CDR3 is TGCAGTGCCACAGGAGGGGGGCTGGGGACTGAAGCTTTCTTT. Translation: CSATGGGLGTEAFF.

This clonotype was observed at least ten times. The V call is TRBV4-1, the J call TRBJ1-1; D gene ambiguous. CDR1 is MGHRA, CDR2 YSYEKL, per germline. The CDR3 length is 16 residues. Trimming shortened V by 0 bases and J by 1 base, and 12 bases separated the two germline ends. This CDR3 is CASSQDFTRENTEAFF. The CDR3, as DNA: TGCGCCAGCAGCCAAGATTTCACCAGAGAGAACACTGAAGCTTTCTTT.

The chain's CDR3 is CASSKPDNPTGANVLTF. The CDR3 region has the DNA TGTGCCAGCAGCAAGCCCGACAATCCTACTGGGGCCAACGTCCTGACTTTC. The chain is built from TRBV14 and TRBJ2-6; D not resolved. Trimming pared 5 bases from V and 2 bases from J, leaving 16 bases between. Germline assignment: CDR1 SGHDN and CDR2 FVKESK. The CDR3 totals 17 residues.

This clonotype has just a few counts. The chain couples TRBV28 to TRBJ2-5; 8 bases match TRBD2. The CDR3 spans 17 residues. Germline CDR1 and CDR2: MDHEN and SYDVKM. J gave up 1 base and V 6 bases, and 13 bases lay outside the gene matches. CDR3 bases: TGTGCCAGCAGCGTAGGGGGACTAGGTGGGATCCAAGAGACCCAGTACTTC. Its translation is CASSVGGLGGIQETQYF.

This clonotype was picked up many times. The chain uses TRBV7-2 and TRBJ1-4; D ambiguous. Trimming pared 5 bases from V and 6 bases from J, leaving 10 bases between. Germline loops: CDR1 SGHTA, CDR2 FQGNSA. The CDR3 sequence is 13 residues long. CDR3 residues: CASSASADEKLFF. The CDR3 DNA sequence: TGTGCCAGCAGCGCGTCCGCCGATGAAAAACTGTTTTTT.

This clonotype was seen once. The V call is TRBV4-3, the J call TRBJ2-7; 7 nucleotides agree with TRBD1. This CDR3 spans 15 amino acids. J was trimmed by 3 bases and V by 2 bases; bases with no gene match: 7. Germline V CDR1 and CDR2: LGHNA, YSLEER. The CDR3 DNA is TGCGCCAGCAGCCAACGACCGGGACAGTTCTACGAGCAGTACTTC. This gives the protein CASSQRPGQFYEQYF.

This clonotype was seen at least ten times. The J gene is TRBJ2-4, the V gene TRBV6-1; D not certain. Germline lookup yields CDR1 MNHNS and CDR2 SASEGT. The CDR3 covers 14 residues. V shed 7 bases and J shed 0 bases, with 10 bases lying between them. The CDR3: CASNGWLAKNIQYF. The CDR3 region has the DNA TGTGCCAGCAACGGATGGCTAGCCAAAAACATTCAGTACTTC.

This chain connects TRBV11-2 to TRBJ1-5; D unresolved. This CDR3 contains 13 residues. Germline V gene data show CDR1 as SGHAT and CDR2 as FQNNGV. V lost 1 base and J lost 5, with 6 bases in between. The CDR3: CASSLALHQPQHF. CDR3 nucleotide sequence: TGTGCCAGCAGCTTAGCCCTCCATCAGCCCCAGCATTTT.

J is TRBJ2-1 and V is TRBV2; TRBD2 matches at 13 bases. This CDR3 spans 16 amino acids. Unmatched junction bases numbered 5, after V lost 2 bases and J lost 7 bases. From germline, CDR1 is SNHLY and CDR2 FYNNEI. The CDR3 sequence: CASSEQWTSGGNEQFF. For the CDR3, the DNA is TGTGCCAGCAGTGAACAGTGGACTAGCGGGGGAAATGAGCAGTTCTTC.

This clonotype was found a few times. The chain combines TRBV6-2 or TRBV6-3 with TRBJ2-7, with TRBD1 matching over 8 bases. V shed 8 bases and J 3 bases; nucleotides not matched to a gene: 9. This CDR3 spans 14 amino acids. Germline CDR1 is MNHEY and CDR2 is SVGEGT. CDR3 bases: TGTGCCAGCGTCGGACAGGGCATTAGCTACGAGCAGTACTTC. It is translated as CASVGQGISYEQYF.

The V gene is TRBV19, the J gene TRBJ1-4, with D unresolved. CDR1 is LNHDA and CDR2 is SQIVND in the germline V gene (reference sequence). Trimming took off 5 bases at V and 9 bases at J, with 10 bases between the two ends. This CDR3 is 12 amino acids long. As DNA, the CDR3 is TGTGCCAGTAGTGAGAAAGGAAAAAAACTGTTTTTT. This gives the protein CASSEKGKKLFF.

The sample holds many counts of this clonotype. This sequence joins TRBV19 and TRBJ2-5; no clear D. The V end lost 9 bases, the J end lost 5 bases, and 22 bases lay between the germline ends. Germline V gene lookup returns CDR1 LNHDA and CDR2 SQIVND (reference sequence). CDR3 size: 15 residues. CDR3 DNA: TGTGCCAGCACCCGGAGCCTATCTAGGGTCGAGACCCAGTACTTC. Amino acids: CASTRSLSRVETQYF.

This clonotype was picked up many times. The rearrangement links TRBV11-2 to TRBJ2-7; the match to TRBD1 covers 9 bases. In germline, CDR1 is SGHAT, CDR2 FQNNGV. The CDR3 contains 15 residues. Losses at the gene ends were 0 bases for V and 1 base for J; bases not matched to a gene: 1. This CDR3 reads CASSLDGTGSYEQYF. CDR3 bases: TGTGCCAGCAGCTTAGATGGGACAGGGTCCTACGAGCAGTACTTC.

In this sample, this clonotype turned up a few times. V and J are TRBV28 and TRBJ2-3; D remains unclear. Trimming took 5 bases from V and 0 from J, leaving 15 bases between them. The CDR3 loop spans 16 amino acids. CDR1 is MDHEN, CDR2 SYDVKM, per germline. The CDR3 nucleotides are TGTGCCAGCAGTGGAGTGGCAGGCACTAGCACAGATACGCAGTATTTT. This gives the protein CASSGVAGTSTDTQYF. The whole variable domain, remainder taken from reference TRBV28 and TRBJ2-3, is DVKVTQSSRYLVKRTGEKVFLECVQDMDHENMFWYRQDPGLGLRLIYFSYDVKMKEKGDIPEGYSVSREKKERFSLILESASTNQTSMYLCASSGVAGTSTDTQYFGPGTRLTVL.